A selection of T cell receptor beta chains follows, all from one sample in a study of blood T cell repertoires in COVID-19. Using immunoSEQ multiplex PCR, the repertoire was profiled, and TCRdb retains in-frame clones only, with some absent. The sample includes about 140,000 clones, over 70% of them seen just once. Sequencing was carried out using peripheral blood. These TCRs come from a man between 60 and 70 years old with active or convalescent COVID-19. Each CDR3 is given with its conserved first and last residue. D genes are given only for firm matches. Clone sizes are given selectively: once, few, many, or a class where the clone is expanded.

CASSVGGQNQEKLFF TGTGCCAGCAGCGTAGGAGGACAAAATCAGGAAAAACTGTTTTTT NA TRBJ1-4 TRBV9 NA 15
CASSLAGGSSYNEQFF TGTGCCAGCAGCTTGGCGGGAGGAAGCTCCTACAATGAGCAGTTCTTC NA TRBJ2-1 TRBV5-4 TRBD2 16
CASNTGTGRQLSVEAFF TGTGCCAGTAACACCGGGACAGGACGACAATTAAGCGTTGAAGCTTTCTTT NA TRBJ1-1 TRBV19 TRBD1 17
CASNRGGVTGELFF TGTGCCAGCAATCGGGGCGGGGTTACCGGGGAGCTGTTTTTT few TRBJ2-2 TRBV28 NA 14
CASSAPTGDTPGANVLTF TGTGCCAGCAGCGCCCCGACAGGGGACACCCCTGGGGCCAACGTCCTGACTTTC NA TRBJ2-6 TRBV9 TRBD1 18
CATSSRQGWELFF TGTGCCACCAGCAGCAGACAGGGATGGGAACTGTTTTTT NA TRBJ1-4 TRBV15 TRBD1 13
CASSLGTGTTNEKLFF TGTGCCAGCAGTCTTGGCACAGGAACAACTAATGAAAAACTGTTTTTT NA TRBJ1-4 TRBV28 NA 16
CASSHDREAFF TGTGCCAGCAGCCATGACAGGGAAGCTTTCTTT NA TRBJ1-1 TRBV5-4 NA 11
CASSPPLRETARAPLHF TGTGCCAGCAGCCCCCCCTTGAGGGAAACGGCACGGGCACCCCTCCACTTT NA TRBJ1-6 TRBV7-9 NA 17
CASSPSQGYYEQYF TGTGCCAGCAGCCCCTCTCAGGGGTACTACGAGCAGTACTTC NA TRBJ2-7 TRBV9 NA 14
CASSPDPTSGRRGIKETQYF TGCGCCAGCAGCCCGGACCCGACTAGCGGGAGACGGGGAATTAAGGAGACCCAGTACTTC NA TRBJ2-5 TRBV5-1 TRBD2 20
CSAAGGSPLHF TGCAGTGCTGCGGGGGGTTCACCCCTCCACTTT few TRBJ1-6 TRBV20-1 NA 11
CASSTGRGAEKLFF TGTGCCAGCTCTACAGGCCGGGGGGCCGAAAAACTGTTTTTT NA TRBJ1-4 TRBV7-2 NA 14
CASTTGRGGNQPQHF TGTGCCAGCACGACGGGCAGGGGGGGCAATCAGCCCCAGCATTTT NA TRBJ1-5 TRBV6-5 TRBD1 15
CASSPERASTDTQYF TGTGCCAGCAGCCCCGAGAGGGCGAGCACAGATACGCAGTATTTT NA TRBJ2-3 TRBV16 NA 15
CASSGTPSYEQYF TGTGCCAGCAGCGGGACACCGAGCTACGAGCAGTACTTC once TRBJ2-7 TRBV27 NA 13
CASVQGAVWTEAFF TGTGCCAGTGTACAGGGGGCGGTCTGGACTGAAGCTTTCTTT NA TRBJ1-1 TRBV28 TRBD1 14
CASSPKAGVGEQYF TGTGCCAGCAGCCCTAAGGCGGGAGTGGGTGAGCAGTACTTC NA TRBJ2-7 TRBV7-2 TRBD2 14
CASSGGPFYEQYF TGTGCCAGTAGCGGGGGGCCATTCTACGAGCAGTACTTC NA TRBJ2-7 TRBV19 NA 13
CASSILREGLYNEQFF TGTGCCAGTAGTATTTTACGGGAGGGCCTCTACAATGAGCAGTTCTTC NA TRBJ2-1 TRBV19 TRBD2 16
CASSFWTGGEQYF TGTGCCAGCAGTTTCTGGACAGGGGGCGAGCAGTACTTC NA TRBJ2-7 TRBV12-3/TRBV12-4 TRBD1 13
CASRSGSYNEQFF TGTGCCAGCAGATCCGGGAGTTACAATGAGCAGTTCTTC NA TRBJ2-1 TRBV28 NA 13